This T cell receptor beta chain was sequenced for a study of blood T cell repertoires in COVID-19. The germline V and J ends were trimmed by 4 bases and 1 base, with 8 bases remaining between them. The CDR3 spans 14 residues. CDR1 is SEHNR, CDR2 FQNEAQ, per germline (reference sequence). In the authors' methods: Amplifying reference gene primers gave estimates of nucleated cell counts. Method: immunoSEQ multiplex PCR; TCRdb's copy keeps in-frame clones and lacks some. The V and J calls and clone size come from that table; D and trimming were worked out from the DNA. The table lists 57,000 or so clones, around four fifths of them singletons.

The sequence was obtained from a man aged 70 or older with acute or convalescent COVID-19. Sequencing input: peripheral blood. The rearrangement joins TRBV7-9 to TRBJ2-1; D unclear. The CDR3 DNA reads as TGTGCCAGCAGCTCAGAAGTTTCCTACAATGAGCAGTTCTTC. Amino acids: CASSSEVSYNEQFF.